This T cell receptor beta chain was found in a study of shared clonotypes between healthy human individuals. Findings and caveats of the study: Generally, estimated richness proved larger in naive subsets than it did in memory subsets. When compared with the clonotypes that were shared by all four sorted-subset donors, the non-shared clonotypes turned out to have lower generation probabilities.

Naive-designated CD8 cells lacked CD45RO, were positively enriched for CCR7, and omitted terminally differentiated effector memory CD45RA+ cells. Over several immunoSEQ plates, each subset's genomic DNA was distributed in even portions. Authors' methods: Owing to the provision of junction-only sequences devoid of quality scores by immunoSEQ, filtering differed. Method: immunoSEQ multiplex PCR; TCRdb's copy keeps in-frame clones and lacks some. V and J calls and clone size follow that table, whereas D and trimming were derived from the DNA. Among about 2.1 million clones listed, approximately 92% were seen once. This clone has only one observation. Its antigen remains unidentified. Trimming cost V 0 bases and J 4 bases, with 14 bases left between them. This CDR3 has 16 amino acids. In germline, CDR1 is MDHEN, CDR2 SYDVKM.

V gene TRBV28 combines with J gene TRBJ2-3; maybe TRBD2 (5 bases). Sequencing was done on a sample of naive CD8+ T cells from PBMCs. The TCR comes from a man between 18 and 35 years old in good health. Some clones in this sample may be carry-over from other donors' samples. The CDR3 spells CASSLWGRAGPDTQYF. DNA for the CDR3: TGTGCCAGCAGTTTATGGGGCCGGGCGGGCCCAGATACGCAGTATTTT.